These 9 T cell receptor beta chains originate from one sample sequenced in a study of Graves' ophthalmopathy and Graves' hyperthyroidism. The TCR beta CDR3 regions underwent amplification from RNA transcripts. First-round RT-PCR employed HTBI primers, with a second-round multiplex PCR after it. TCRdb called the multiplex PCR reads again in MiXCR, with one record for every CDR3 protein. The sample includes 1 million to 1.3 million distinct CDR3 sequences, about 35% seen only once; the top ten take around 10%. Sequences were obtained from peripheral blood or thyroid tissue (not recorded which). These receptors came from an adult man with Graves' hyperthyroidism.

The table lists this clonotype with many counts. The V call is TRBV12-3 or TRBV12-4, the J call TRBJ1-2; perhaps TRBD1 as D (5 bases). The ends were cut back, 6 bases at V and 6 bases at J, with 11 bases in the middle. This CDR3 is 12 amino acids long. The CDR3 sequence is CASSLQGDGYTF. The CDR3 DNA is TGTGCCAGCAGCCTTCAGGGAGATGGCTACACCTTC.

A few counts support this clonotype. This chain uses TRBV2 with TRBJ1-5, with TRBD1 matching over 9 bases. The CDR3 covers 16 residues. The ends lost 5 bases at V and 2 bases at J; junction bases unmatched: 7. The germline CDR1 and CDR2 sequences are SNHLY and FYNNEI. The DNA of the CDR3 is TGTGCCAGCAGTCCTCACAGGGGGCGCGGCAATCAGCCCCAGCATTTT. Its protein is CASSPHRGRGNQPQHF.

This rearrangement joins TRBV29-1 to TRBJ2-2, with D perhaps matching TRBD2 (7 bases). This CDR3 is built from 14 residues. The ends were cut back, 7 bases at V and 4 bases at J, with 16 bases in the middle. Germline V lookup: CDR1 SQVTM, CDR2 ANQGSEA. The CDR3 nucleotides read TGCAGCGGGGGGGGGGGGGCCCTCACCGGGGAGCTGTTTTTT. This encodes CSGGGGALTGELFF.

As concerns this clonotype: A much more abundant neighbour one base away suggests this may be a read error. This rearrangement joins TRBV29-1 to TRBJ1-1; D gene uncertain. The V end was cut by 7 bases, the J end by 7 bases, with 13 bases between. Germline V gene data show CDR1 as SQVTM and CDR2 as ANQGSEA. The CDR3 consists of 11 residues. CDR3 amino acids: CSALWRVEAFF. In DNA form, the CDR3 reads TGCAGCGCCCTGTGGAGGGTTGAAGCTTTCTTT. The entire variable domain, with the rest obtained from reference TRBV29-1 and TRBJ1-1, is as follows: SAVISQKPSRDICQRGTSLTIQCQVDSQVTMMFWYRQQPGQSLTLIATANQGSEATYESGFVIDKFPISRPNLTFSTLTVSNMSPEDSSIYLCSALWRVEAFFGQGTRLTVV.

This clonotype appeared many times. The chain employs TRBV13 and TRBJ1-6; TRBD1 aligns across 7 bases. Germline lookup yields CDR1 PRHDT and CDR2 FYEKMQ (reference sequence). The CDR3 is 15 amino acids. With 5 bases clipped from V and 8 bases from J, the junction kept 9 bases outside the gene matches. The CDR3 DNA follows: TGTGCCAGCAGCCCGCAGACAGGGATCGATTCACCCCTCCACTTT. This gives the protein CASSPQTGIDSPLHF.

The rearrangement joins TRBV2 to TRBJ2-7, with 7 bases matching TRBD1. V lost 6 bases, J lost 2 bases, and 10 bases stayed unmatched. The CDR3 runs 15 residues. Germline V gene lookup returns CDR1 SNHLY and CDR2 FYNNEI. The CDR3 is CASSWSTGFTYEQYF. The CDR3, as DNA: TGTGCCAGCAGCTGGTCGACAGGGTTTACCTACGAGCAGTACTTC.

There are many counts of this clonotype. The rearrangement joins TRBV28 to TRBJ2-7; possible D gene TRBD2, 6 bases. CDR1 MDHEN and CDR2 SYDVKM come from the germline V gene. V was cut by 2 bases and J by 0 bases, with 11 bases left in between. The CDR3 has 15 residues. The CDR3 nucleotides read TGTGCCAGCAGTTTACATAAAGCGGGCTCCTACGAGCAGTACTTC. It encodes CASSLHKAGSYEQYF.

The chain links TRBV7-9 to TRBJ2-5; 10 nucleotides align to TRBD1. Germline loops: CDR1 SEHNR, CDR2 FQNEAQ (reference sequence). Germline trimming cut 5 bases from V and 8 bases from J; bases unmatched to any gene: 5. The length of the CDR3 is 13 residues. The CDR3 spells CASSLGTGDTQYF. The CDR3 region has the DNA TGTGCCAGCAGCCTAGGGACAGGGGATACCCAGTACTTC.

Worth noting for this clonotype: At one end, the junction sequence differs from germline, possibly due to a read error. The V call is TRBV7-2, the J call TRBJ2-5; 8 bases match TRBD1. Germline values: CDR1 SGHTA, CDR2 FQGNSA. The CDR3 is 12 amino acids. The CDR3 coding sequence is TGTGCCAGCAGCCCGGACAGGGTAACCCAGTGCTTC. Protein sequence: CASSPDRVTQCF. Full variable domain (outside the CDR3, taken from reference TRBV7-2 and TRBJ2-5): GAGVSQSPSNKVTEKGKDVELRCDPISGHTALYWYRQSLGQGLEFLIYFQGNSAPDKSGLPSDRFSAERTGGSVSTLTIQRTQQEDSAVYLCASSPDRVTQCFGPGTRLLVL.